The sequence of this T cell receptor (beta chain) was determined in a study of blood T cells in healthy people across ages. General study points: Nothing was known about donor CMV status, and this possibly confounded expanded clonotype changes. The study found TCR beta diversity correlated strongly with naive T cell percentage.

A second PCR, run for about 7 to 11 cycles, used a sample-barcoded 5' primer plus a J-beta primer mix. TCRdb re-called the 5' RACE reads through MiXCR, storing one row per CDR3 protein. The table lists approximately 1.5 million distinct CDR3 sequences, approximately 32% of them singletons. The length of the CDR3 is 15 residues. V shed 6 bases and J shed 4 bases, with 19 bases lying between them. Germline V CDR1 and CDR2: MDHEN, SYDVKM. As concerns this clonotype: The antigen remains undetermined.

The chain couples TRBV28 to TRBJ2-7, with a possible D match to TRBD1 (5 bases). The sequence came from a woman in her twenties or thirties in good health. The sample comprised blood. The CDR3 nucleotides read TGTGCCAGCAGATCCCCCAGTATTGGGGCATACGAGCAGTACTTC. Its protein product is CASRSPSIGAYEQYF.